A selection of T cell receptor beta chains follows, all from one sample in a study of T cell responses to AZD1222 COVID-19 vaccine. TCRdb's table, derived via immunoSEQ multiplex PCR, lists solely in-frame clones and lacks some. The sample holds roughly 180,000 clones, 80% to 90% seen once. Sequenced here: peripheral blood, sampled on day 0 of MenACWY control vaccination. Receptors originate from an adult in good health. CDR3s leave out the opening cysteine and the closing phenylalanine or tryptophan. The size of a clone is reported for some rows only, either as once, few or many, or as a class for expanded clones.

v_gene	abundance	CDR3aa
TRBV6-2/TRBV6-3	once	ASSYRGGLQETQY
TRBV29-1	once	SVVPPESGYGYT
TRBV13	NA	ASHLQGSYNEQF
TRBV7-2	NA	ASSLAGGHRAEQY
TRBV7-2	NA	ASSSQTGQETQY
TRBV5-1	NA	ASSPLAGGYIPY
TRBV9	NA	ASSPEGRGNEKLF
TRBV28	NA	ASSLGPRNSPLH
TRBV6-5	NA	ASISSRGEQY
TRBV3-1/TRBV3-2	once	ASSLRDRAVLCNEQF
TRBV3-1/TRBV3-2	NA	ASRAGPNTGELF